These 2 T cell receptor beta chains came from one sample sequenced in a study of OX40 agonist ivuxolimab in advanced cancers. TCRdb's table, derived via immunoSEQ multiplex PCR, lists solely in-frame clones and lacks some. The profile shows tens of thousands of clones, around 90% of them singletons. The sequencing here drew on CD4+ or CD8+ T cells sorted from blood, taken in a trial of the OX40 agonist ivuxolimab. The source is an adult with an advanced solid tumor such as melanoma, head and neck, liver or kidney cancer.

Comments on this clone: The same CDR3 arises from other DNA sequences in this sample as well. The chain links TRBV11-2 to TRBJ2-1; D is possibly TRBD1 (6 bases). The germline V gene has CDR1 SGHAT and CDR2 FQNNGV. Deletions cut 4 bases from V and 4 bases from J, with 8 bases between. The CDR3 length is 13 residues. CDR3 in amino acids: CASSSGTYNEQFF. The DNA of the CDR3 is TGTGCCAGCAGCTCGGGGACATACAATGAGCAGTTCTTC.

The rearrangement joins TRBV27 to TRBJ2-1, with 11 bases lining up with TRBD1. Unmatched junction bases numbered 4, after V lost 6 bases and J lost 0 bases. Looked up from germline, CDR1 is MNHEY and CDR2 is SMNVEV (reference sequence). CDR3 length equals 16 residues. This chain's CDR3 is CASSAGTGGSYNEQFF. The CDR3 coding sequence is TGTGCCAGCAGCGCCGGGACAGGGGGCTCCTACAATGAGCAGTTCTTC.